This T cell receptor beta chain was obtained from a study of T cells in Graves' hyperthyroidism and ophthalmopathy. There are 14 residues in the CDR3. V dropped 6 bases and J dropped 3; count of bases not matched to a gene: 7. Germline CDR1 and CDR2: MNHEY and SVGEGT. RNA transcripts gave rise to amplified TCR beta CDR3 regions. The TCR CDR3 first-round RT-PCR relied on the HTBI primer set. One entry per CDR3 protein results from TCRdb running MiXCR on the multiplex PCR reads. The sample shows around 600,000 distinct CDR3 sequences, more than 15% of them seen only once. The TCR comes from a woman in her twenties or thirties with Graves' hyperthyroidism. This chain uses TRBV6-2 or TRBV6-3 with TRBJ2-7, with TRBD1 identical over 8 bases. Sample: blood. CDR3 region: CASRGTGQGYEQYF. The CDR3 DNA sequence: TGTGCCAGCAGGGGGACAGGCCAAGGCTACGAGCAGTACTTC.